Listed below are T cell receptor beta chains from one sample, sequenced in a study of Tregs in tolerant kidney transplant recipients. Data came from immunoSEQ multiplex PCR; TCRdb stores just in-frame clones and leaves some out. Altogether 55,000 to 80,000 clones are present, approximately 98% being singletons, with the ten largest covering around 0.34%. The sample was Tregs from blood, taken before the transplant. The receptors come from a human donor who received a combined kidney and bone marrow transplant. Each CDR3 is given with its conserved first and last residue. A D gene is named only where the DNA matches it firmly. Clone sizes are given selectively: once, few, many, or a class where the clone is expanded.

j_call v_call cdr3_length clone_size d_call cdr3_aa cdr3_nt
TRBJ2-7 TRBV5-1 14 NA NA CASRETGTTYEQYF TGCGCCAGCAGGGAAACCGGGACAACCTACGAGCAGTACTTC
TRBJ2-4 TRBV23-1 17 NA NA CASTQKREQGTKNIQYF TGCGCCAGCACCCAAAAAAGGGAACAGGGAACCAAAAACATTCAGTACTTC
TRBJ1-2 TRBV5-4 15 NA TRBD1 CASSRGTGEHYGYTF TGTGCCAGCAGCCGTGGGACAGGGGAACACTATGGCTACACCTTC
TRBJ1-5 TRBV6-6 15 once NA CASSLGGVSGQPQHF TGTGCCAGCAGTCTTGGGGGGGTCAGTGGTCAGCCCCAGCATTTT
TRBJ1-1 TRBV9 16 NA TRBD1 CASSLLPGTGNTEAFF TGTGCCAGCAGTCTACTTCCCGGGACAGGGAACACTGAAGCTTTCTTT
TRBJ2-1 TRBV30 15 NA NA CAFVGGAGFYNEQFF TGTGCCTTTGTAGGCGGGGCGGGGTTCTACAATGAGCAGTTCTTC
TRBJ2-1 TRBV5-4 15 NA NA CASSLKVGHYNEQFF TGTGCCAGCAGCTTAAAAGTAGGACATTACAATGAGCAGTTCTTC
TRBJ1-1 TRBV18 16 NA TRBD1 CASSPGTGQGNTEAFF TGTGCCAGCTCACCTGGAACGGGACAGGGGAACACTGAAGCTTTCTTT
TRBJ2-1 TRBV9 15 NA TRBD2 CASSVAGGFYNEQFF TGTGCCAGCAGCGTGGCGGGGGGTTTCTACAATGAGCAGTTCTTC
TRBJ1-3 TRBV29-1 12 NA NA CSCTGPGNTIYF TGCAGCTGTACAGGGCCCGGAAACACCATATATTTT
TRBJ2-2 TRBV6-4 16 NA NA CASRQKATGNTGELFF TGTGCCAGCAGACAAAAGGCGACAGGGAACACCGGGGAGCTGTTTTTT
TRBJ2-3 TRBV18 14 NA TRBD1 CASSTGVHTDTQYF TGTGCCAGCTCGACAGGGGTCCACACAGATACGCAGTATTTT
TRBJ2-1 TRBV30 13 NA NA CAWRGTARDEQFF TGTGCCTGGAGGGGGACTGCGCGCGATGAGCAGTTCTTC
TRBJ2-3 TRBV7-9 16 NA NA CASSLVGGSVTDTQYF TGTGCCAGCAGCTTAGTTGGGGGGAGCGTCACAGATACGCAGTATTTT
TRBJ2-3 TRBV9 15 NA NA CASSPRGQRTDTQYF TGTGCCAGCAGCCCCCGAGGACAGAGAACAGATACGCAGTATTTT
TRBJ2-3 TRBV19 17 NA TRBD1 CASSISLAQGAADTQYF TGTGCCAGTAGTATCTCCCTGGCGCAGGGGGCGGCAGATACGCAGTATTTT
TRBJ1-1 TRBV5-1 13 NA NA CASSLGENTEAFF TGCGCCAGCAGCCTCGGTGAGAACACTGAAGCTTTCTTT
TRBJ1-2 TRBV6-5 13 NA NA CASFLRSSGGYTF TGTGCCAGTTTTCTCCGATCGTCGGGGGGCTACACCTTC